These 32 T cell receptor beta chains originate from one sample sequenced in a study of blood T cell repertoires in COVID-19. Clones were read by immunoSEQ multiplex PCR, and TCRdb kept only the in-frame ones, dropping some. The sample lists about 44,000 clones, approximately 79% occurring once. Source material: peripheral blood. The receptors were sampled from a human donor in a cohort sampled during active COVID-19.

V and J are TRBV5-1 and TRBJ2-5; TRBD2 matches at 7 bases. Germline CDR1 SGHRS, CDR2 YFSETQ. The CDR3 spans 15 residues. V was clipped by 4 bases and J by 4 bases; unmatched bases: 10. The CDR3 here is CASSVYEGRGETQYF. DNA for the CDR3: TGCGCCAGCAGCGTGTACGAGGGGAGGGGAGAGACCCAGTACTTC.

V gene TRBV11-2 combines with J gene TRBJ1-1, with 8 bases matching TRBD1. This CDR3 has 15 amino acids. V trimming: 2 bases; J trimming: 2 bases; junction bases outside the gene matches: 4. Germline values: CDR1 SGHAT, CDR2 FQNNGV. CDR3 nucleotides: TGTGCCAGCAGCTTATTCACAGGGGGTAACACTGAAGCTTTCTTT. It yields the protein CASSLFTGGNTEAFF.

The genes are TRBV6-6 and TRBJ2-7; TRBD1 matches at 7 bases. From germline, CDR1 is MNHNY and CDR2 SVGAGI (reference sequence). The CDR3 has 12 residues. V lost 5 bases, J lost 4 bases, and 2 bases stayed unmatched. This CDR3 reads CASSGRGYEQYF. The DNA for the CDR3 is TGTGCCAGCAGTGGCAGGGGGTACGAGCAGTACTTC.

The chain carries TRBV5-1 and TRBJ2-7; 7 bases agree with TRBD2. The V segment lost 4 bases and the J segment 2 bases; nucleotides outside the gene matches: 12. The CDR3 consists of 16 residues. CDR1 is SGHRS, CDR2 YFSETQ, per germline. This CDR3 is CASSQNPSGTTYEQYF. The CDR3 DNA sequence: TGCGCCAGCAGCCAGAACCCTAGCGGAACTACCTACGAGCAGTACTTC.

This rearrangement joins TRBV7-9 to TRBJ2-1, with 9 bases fitting TRBD1. The J segment lost 4 bases and the V segment lost 5 bases, leaving 6 bases of the junction unmatched. This CDR3 comprises 15 residues. CDR1 is SEHNR and CDR2 is FQNEAQ in the germline V gene (reference sequence). CDR3 DNA sequence: TGTGCCAGCAGCGCCGGACAGGGGTCGTACAATGAGCAGTTCTTC. Protein sequence: CASSAGQGSYNEQFF.

The chain uses TRBV3-1 (or the pseudogene TRBV3-2) and TRBJ1-1, with 9 bases lining up with TRBD1. J lost 4 bases, V lost 3 bases, and 6 bases had no gene match. Germline V gene sequence: CDR1 LGHDT, CDR2 YNNKEL (reference sequence). CDR3 length: 15 residues. DNA of the CDR3: TGTGCCAGCAGCCACCTGGGACAGGGAGGCACTGAAGCTTTCTTT. This translates into CASSHLGQGGTEAFF.

Only one count was recorded for this clone. The chain links TRBV28 to TRBJ1-2; D remains unclear. V shed 4 bases and J shed 4 bases, with 4 bases lying between them. Looked up from germline, CDR1 is MDHEN and CDR2 is SYDVKM. The CDR3 consists of 11 residues. The CDR3 here is CASSSSYGYTF. The CDR3 region has the DNA TGTGCCAGCAGTTCCAGCTATGGCTACACCTTC.

This chain links TRBV5-5 with TRBJ1-1; TRBD1 aligns across 12 bases. V shed 4 bases, J shed 3 bases, and the junction held 13 bases outside the gene matches. Germline V gene sequence: CDR1 SGHKS, CDR2 YYEKEE (reference sequence). The CDR3 is 18 residues long. The CDR3 DNA sequence: TGTGCCAGCAGCGGGGGACAGGGGGCGGGTAGATGGGACACTGAAGCTTTCTTT. Translation: CASSGGQGAGRWDTEAFF.

This clone was seen only a few times. This chain connects TRBV11-3 to TRBJ2-2; the D gene is possibly TRBD2 (7 bases). The CDR3 has 14 residues. Trimming stripped 10 bases from V and 4 bases from J, with 16 bases between. Germline V gene sequence: CDR1 SGHNT, CDR2 YENEEA. This CDR3 reads CATSEGGPTGELFF. The CDR3, as DNA: TGTGCCACCTCCGAGGGGGGGCCCACCGGGGAGCTGTTTTTT.

This chain links TRBV3-1 (or the pseudogene TRBV3-2) with TRBJ2-5; TRBD2 might be the D (6 bases). V shed 3 bases and J shed 7 bases, with 12 bases lying between them. The CDR3 has 13 residues. The germline gives CDR1 LGHDT, CDR2 YNNKEL (reference sequence). The CDR3 sequence: CASSQMDGGTQYF. The CDR3 DNA follows: TGTGCCAGCAGCCAGATGGACGGGGGGACCCAGTACTTC.

This chain connects TRBV6-5 to TRBJ1-1, with TRBD1 matching over 7 bases. Trimming at V came to 3 bases and at J to 4 bases, leaving 2 bases not matched to a gene. The CDR3 loop spans 13 amino acids. Per germline, CDR1 MNHEY and CDR2 SVGAGI. The CDR3 nucleotides read TGTGCCAGCAGTTATAACAGGGGCACTGAAGCTTTCTTT. As protein: CASSYNRGTEAFF.

This clone appeared a few times. The CDR3 nucleotides are TGTGCCAGCAGCTTGCGGGGGGGCACAGATACGCAGTATTTT. Translated, it gives CASSLRGGTDTQYF. The chain recombines TRBV11-2 with TRBJ2-3; TRBD2 agrees at 8 bases. Unmatched junction bases numbered 0, after V lost 3 bases and J lost 1 base. This CDR3 is built from 14 residues. Germline assignment: CDR1 SGHAT and CDR2 FQNNGV. The full variable domain, completed using reference TRBV11-2 and TRBJ2-3, is EAGVAQSPRYKIIEKRQSVAFWCNPISGHATLYWYQQILGQGPKLLIQFQNNGVVDDSQLPKDRFSAERLKGVDSTLKIQPAKLEDSAVYLCASSLRGGTDTQYFGPGTRLTVL.

V gene TRBV6-2 or TRBV6-3 combines with J gene TRBJ2-3; no reliable D call. The germline V gene encodes CDR1 MNHEY and CDR2 SVGEGT. The CDR3 consists of 15 residues. V dropped 5 bases and J dropped 1 base, with 13 bases sitting between them. The CDR3: CASSPRTRGTDTQYF. The CDR3 region has the DNA TGTGCCAGCAGTCCGAGAACACGGGGCACAGATACGCAGTATTTT.

The chain joins TRBV27 to TRBJ2-7, with 10 bases identical to TRBD2. This CDR3 is built from 14 residues. The germline V gene encodes CDR1 MNHEY and CDR2 SMNVEV (reference sequence). With V trimmed by 8 bases and J by 5 bases, 9 bases remained unmatched. The CDR3 nucleotides read TGTGCCAGCCGAAAGCCCGGGACTAGCGACGAGCAGTACTTC. Residues: CASRKPGTSDEQYF.

The chain recombines TRBV5-1 with TRBJ2-7, with TRBD1 identical over 8 bases. V was clipped by 6 bases and J by 1 base; unmatched bases: 6. Germline V gene data show CDR1 as SGHRS and CDR2 as YFSETQ. This CDR3 has 14 residues. CDR3 sequence: CASTKGTGSYEQYF. The CDR3 nucleotides are TGCGCCAGCACTAAAGGGACAGGATCCTACGAGCAGTACTTC.

This rearrangement joins TRBV9 to TRBJ1-3, with TRBD1 as a possible D gene (5 bases). The CDR3 covers 14 residues. The germline V gene encodes CDR1 SGDLS and CDR2 YYNGEE. V was clipped by 4 bases and J by 4 bases, with 12 bases between them. In DNA, the CDR3 is TGTGCCAGCAGCCTGGGGGGTGCGGGAAACACCATATATTTT. Its protein product is CASSLGGAGNTIYF.

The gene calls are TRBV9 and TRBJ2-2; tentative D call: TRBD1 (6 bases). The germline CDR1 and CDR2 sequences are SGDLS and YYNGEE. This CDR3 region has 15 residues. The V end lost 2 bases, the J end lost 2 bases, and 10 bases lay between the germline ends. The CDR3 DNA reads as TGTGCCAGCAGCGTTGGGACACTTAACACCGGGGAGCTGTTTTTT. This translates into CASSVGTLNTGELFF.

The CDR3 spells CASSLEGVRTNEKLFF. The CDR3 DNA follows: TGCGCCAGCAGCTTGGAGGGGGTTAGGACTAATGAAAAACTGTTTTTT. The gene calls are TRBV5-1 and TRBJ1-4, with D maybe TRBD1 (6 bases). The CDR3 sequence is 16 residues long. Looked up from germline, CDR1 is SGHRS and CDR2 is YFSETQ. The V gene lost 0 bases and the J gene lost 2 bases, with 11 bases spanning the gap. Variable domain in full (rest from reference TRBV5-1 and TRBJ1-4): KAGVTQTPRYLIKTRGQQVTLSCSPISGHRSVSWYQQTPGQGLQFLFEYFSETQRNKGNFPGRFSGRQFSNSRSEMNVSTLELGDSALYLCASSLEGVRTNEKLFFGSGTQLSVL.

In this sample, this clone turned up once. CDR3 residues: CASSTREGGTDTQYF. CDR3 bases: TGTGCCAGTAGTACCAGGGAAGGAGGCACAGATACGCAGTATTTT. The gene calls are TRBV19 and TRBJ2-3; tentatively, D is TRBD1 (5 bases). This CDR3 has 15 amino acids. V was clipped by 4 bases and J by 1 base, with 12 bases between them. Per the germline V gene, CDR1 is LNHDA and CDR2 is SQIVND (reference sequence).

The rearrangement joins TRBV10-3 to TRBJ2-5, with TRBD2 identical over 9 bases. Trimming at V came to 5 bases and at J to 1 base, leaving 2 bases not matched to a gene. Germline V gene lookup returns CDR1 ENHRY and CDR2 SYGVKD. CDR3 length equals 14 residues. CDR3 sequence: CAISLAGVQETQYF. The CDR3 DNA follows: TGTGCCATCAGTTTAGCGGGGGTCCAAGAGACCCAGTACTTC.

As DNA, the CDR3 is TGTGCCAGCAGCCAAGTAAAATCCTCCTACAATGAGCAGTTCTTC. As protein: CASSQVKSSYNEQFF. J is TRBJ2-1 and V is TRBV3-1 (or the pseudogene TRBV3-2); D unclear. Trimming left V 1 base short and J 0 bases short, with 7 bases between. The germline V gene has CDR1 LGHDT and CDR2 YNNKEL (reference sequence). The CDR3 is made up of 15 amino acids.

The rearrangement uses TRBV7-8 and TRBJ1-4; D possibly corresponds to TRBD1 (5 bases). This CDR3 has 17 amino acids. CDR1 is SGHVS, CDR2 FQNEAQ, per germline. V lost 6 bases and J lost 2, with 19 bases in between. The CDR3 sequence is CASSPNPGGWTNEKLFF. The CDR3 region has the DNA TGTGCCAGCAGTCCGAACCCGGGGGGGTGGACTAATGAAAAACTGTTTTTT.

This clone counts as medium-sized. The gene calls are TRBV19 and TRBJ1-2, with 8 bases identical to TRBD1. V gave up 4 bases and J gave up 3 bases; unmatched junction bases: 1. Looked up from germline, CDR1 is LNHDA and CDR2 is SQIVND (reference sequence). CDR3 length: 13 residues. CDR3 in DNA: TGTGCCAGTAGTACGACAGGGGACTATGGCTACACCTTC. Amino acids: CASSTTGDYGYTF.

The chain combines TRBV2 with TRBJ1-5, with 8 bases fitting TRBD1. The ends lost 6 bases at V and 1 base at J; junction bases unmatched: 8. Germline lookup yields CDR1 SNHLY and CDR2 FYNNEI. The CDR3 runs 16 residues. CDR3 bases: TGTGCCAGCAGGGAATCCAGGGGGCCGAGCAATCAGCCCCAGCATTTT. It yields the protein CASRESRGPSNQPQHF.

In this sample, this clone turned up once. The chain carries TRBV7-9 and TRBJ2-7, with 7 bases matching TRBD1. V was pared by 8 bases and J by 4 bases, with 8 bases of the junction left unmatched. The CDR3 runs to 13 residues. CDR1 and CDR2 from the germline V gene are SEHNR and FQNEAQ (reference sequence). As DNA, the CDR3 is TGTGCCAGCTCCCCGGGACAGAGTTACGAGCAGTACGTC. Amino acids: CASSPGQSYEQYV.

This chain uses TRBV5-4 with TRBJ2-1, with D unresolved. The CDR3 sequence is 13 residues long. Germline values: CDR1 SGHNT, CDR2 YYREEE (reference sequence). Trimming removed 4 bases at V and 6 bases at J, with 11 bases between. This CDR3 is CASSLSPGNEQFF. The CDR3 DNA follows: TGTGCCAGCAGCCTGAGTCCGGGCAATGAGCAGTTCTTC.

The genes are TRBV25-1 and TRBJ2-5; TRBD1 might be the D (6 bases). The CDR3 totals 14 residues. V lost 1 base and J lost 4, with 10 bases in between. Per germline, CDR1 MGHDK and CDR2 SYGVNS. The CDR3 loop is CASSESGQRETQYF. Written as DNA, the CDR3 is TGTGCCAGCAGTGAATCTGGACAGCGAGAGACCCAGTACTTC.

The J gene is TRBJ1-3, the V gene TRBV7-2, with 7 nucleotides matching TRBD1. Trimming removed 1 base from V and 4 bases from J; junction bases left unmatched: 4. This CDR3 comprises 15 residues. Germline V lookup: CDR1 SGHTA, CDR2 FQGNSA. The CDR3 loop reads CASSLDGQEGNTIYF. The CDR3 DNA sequence: TGTGCCAGCAGCTTAGATGGACAGGAGGGAAACACCATATATTTT. Looking up the rest from reference TRBV7-2 and TRBJ1-3 gives the full variable domain: GAGVSQSPSNKVTEKGKDVELRCDPISGHTALYWYRQSLGQGLEFLIYFQGNSAPDKSGLPSDRFSAERTGGSVSTLTIQRTQQEDSAVYLCASSLDGQEGNTIYFGEGSWLTVV.

This chain joins TRBV7-6 and TRBJ1-1; the D gene is possibly TRBD1 (5 bases). The ends were cut back, 3 bases at V and 0 bases at J, with 8 bases in the middle. Germline values: CDR1 SGHVS, CDR2 FNYEAQ. The CDR3 totals 14 residues. The CDR3 DNA sequence: TGTGCCAGCAGCTTCGGGGGAGTGAACACTGAAGCTTTCTTT. Protein sequence: CASSFGGVNTEAFF.

This rearrangement joins TRBV7-6 to TRBJ2-7, with 13 bases that match TRBD2. V lost 4 bases and J lost 2; bases outside the gene matches: 11. The CDR3 loop spans 18 amino acids. Per the germline V gene, CDR1 is SGHVS and CDR2 is FNYEAQ. The CDR3 nucleotides read TGTGCCAGCAGCTCCAGGACTAGCGGGGGCTTGAGGCCCTACGAGCAGTACGTC. Amino acid sequence: CASSSRTSGGLRPYEQYV.

This chain uses TRBV28 with TRBJ1-2; D gene ambiguous. This CDR3 comprises 12 residues. Trimming left V 6 bases short and J 5 bases short, with 10 bases between. Per germline, CDR1 MDHEN and CDR2 SYDVKM. The CDR3 is CASSQDVYGYTF. The CDR3 DNA is TGTGCCAGCAGCCAGGATGTATATGGCTACACCTTC.

The chain combines TRBV4-3 with TRBJ2-3, with 10 bases that match TRBD1. The germline V gene encodes CDR1 LGHNA and CDR2 YSLEER. This CDR3 has 16 residues. V was pared by 3 bases and J by 4 bases, with 7 bases of the junction left unmatched. Written as DNA, the CDR3 is TGCGCCAGCAGCCAGGGGACAGGGGACCCCCCAGATACGCAGTATTTT. Translation gives CASSQGTGDPPDTQYF.